The present TCR beta chain was sequenced within a study of cytomegalovirus exposure and HLA in healthy donors. Concerning this clone: At the DNA level, this CDR3 is encoded by other sequences in the same sample as well.

Both 60 Vbeta primers and 13 Jbeta primers went into the PCR. The protocol was immunoSEQ multiplex PCR, while the TCRdb copy is restricted to in-frame clones and leaves out a portion. This table holds around 130,000 clones, about 80% found once. The germline V gene encodes CDR1 MGHRA and CDR2 YSYEKL. V lost 2 bases and J lost 5; bases outside the gene matches: 12. This CDR3 spans 18 amino acids. V and J are TRBV4-1 and TRBJ2-3, with TRBD2 identical over 11 bases. The sequenced sample was PBMCs. The receptor was isolated from a man in his late teens or twenties in good health and CMV-seronegative. CDR3 bases: TGCGCCAGCAGCCAAATCGGCCTAGCGGGAGGCGTGGGAGATACGCAGTATTTT. Translating it yields CASSQIGLAGGVGDTQYF.